The TCR beta chain under discussion was sequenced for a study of blood T cell repertoires in COVID-19. Study-level background: The origin of the acute and convalescent COVID-19 samples was the United States, Italy and Spain. PBMCs, B-cell-depleted T cells, or T cells provided the cDNA or gDNA that made up the material.

The CDR3 runs 16 residues. V shed 4 bases and J shed 0 bases, with 14 bases lying between them. CDR1 is LGHDT, CDR2 YNNKEL, per germline (reference sequence). Measured with immunoSEQ multiplex PCR; TCRdb has only the in-frame clones, and not every one. The sample holds under 65,000 clones; about 72% are singletons and the top ten take roughly 6.1%. Residents of about two dozen US areas, aged about 18 to 95 years, made up the participants. The TCR comes from a woman in her forties or fifties with acute COVID-19. Input material: PBMCs or T cells enriched from blood (not recorded which). The chain employs TRBV3-1 (or the pseudogene TRBV3-2) and TRBJ2-3; perhaps TRBD2 as D (5 bases). DNA for the CDR3: TGTGCCAGCAGCCCACGGGAACCCTCTAGCACAGATACGCAGTATTTT. Amino acid sequence: CASSPREPSSTDTQYF.